The 3 T cell receptor beta chains listed next were all sequenced from one sample in a study of regulatory T cells in long-lasting Graves disease. CDR3-region Arm-PCR and iRepertoire HTBI primers produced the TCR beta libraries. TCRdb redid the calling of the multiplex PCR reads with MiXCR, one entry per CDR3 protein. The data contain roughly 400,000 distinct CDR3 sequences, less than 25% of them singletons. Time point indicated: persistent/refractory GD, antithyroid drugs over 5 years with positive TRAb. The TCR library used RNA extracted from PBMCs. The sample here was peripheral blood mononuclear cells (PBMCs), taken when the disease was refractory, from a patient treated with antithyroid drugs. The receptors shown here come from a female donor with Graves disease.

In its sample, this clonotype was seen many times. In DNA, the CDR3 is TGTGCCAGCAGCTCATTCGAGGACGGTAGGAACACTGAAGCTTTCTTT. Amino acid sequence: CASSSFEDGRNTEAFF. This chain joins TRBV7-2 and TRBJ1-1; D unclear. Per the germline V gene, CDR1 is SGHTA and CDR2 is FQGNSA. V was clipped by 4 bases and J by 1 base, with 16 bases between them. The CDR3 contains 16 residues.

The chain has TRBV20-1 and TRBJ2-7; no firm D call. The ends were cut back, 2 bases at V and 2 bases at J, with 7 bases in the middle. CDR1 is DFQATT and CDR2 is SNEGSKA in the germline V gene (reference sequence). CDR3 size: 12 residues. The CDR3 reads CSARWITYEQYF. The DNA of the CDR3 is TGCAGTGCTAGATGGATTACCTACGAGCAGTACTTC.

There are a few counts of this clonotype. This chain uses TRBV4-3 with TRBJ2-1; D gene ambiguous. Trimming stripped 0 bases from V and 0 bases from J, with 12 bases between. The CDR3 has 17 amino acids. The V gene's germline CDR1 is LGHNA and CDR2 YSLEER. The CDR3 loop reads CASSQEMVPSSYNEQFF. In DNA, the CDR3 is TGCGCCAGCAGCCAAGAAATGGTCCCTAGCTCCTACAATGAGCAGTTCTTC.